One sample yielded the 27 T cell receptor beta chains listed below, sequenced in a study of T cell responses to AZD1222 COVID-19 vaccine. The repertoire was sequenced with immunoSEQ multiplex PCR; TCRdb's copy has only in-frame clones and lacks some. Of 190,000 or so clones listed, approximately 93% are singletons. Sequenced here: peripheral blood, sampled 28 days after the second AZD1222 dose. The receptor source for this set is an adult who received the AZD1222 COVID-19 vaccine.

This clone has just one count. The genes are TRBV25-1 and TRBJ2-3, with no clear D. V was pared by 2 bases and J by 6 bases, with 6 bases between. Per germline, CDR1 MGHDK and CDR2 SYGVNS. The CDR3 is 12 residues long. The CDR3: CASSETRDTQYF. CDR3 bases: TGTGCCAGCAGTGAAACGCGGGATACGCAGTATTTT.

V usage is TRBV4-2 and J usage is TRBJ1-1; D unresolved. Trimming took 0 bases from V and 6 from J, leaving 11 bases between them. This CDR3 is 14 amino acids long. CDR1 is LGHNA, CDR2 YNFKEQ, per germline. The CDR3 sequence: CASSQERRLAEAFF. The CDR3 coding sequence is TGTGCCAGCAGCCAAGAGAGGAGGCTTGCTGAAGCTTTCTTT.

The gene calls are TRBV20-1 and TRBJ1-1; possible D gene TRBD1, 5 bases. Trimming took 3 bases from V and 11 from J, leaving 13 bases between them. This CDR3 has 11 residues. Per germline, CDR1 DFQATT and CDR2 SNEGSKA (reference sequence). The DNA for the CDR3 is TGCAGTGCTAGCGACAGTGGGTGGGCTTTCTTT. It encodes CSASDSGWAFF.

The V gene is TRBV12-3 or TRBV12-4, the J gene TRBJ2-1; D ambiguous. This CDR3 has 12 residues. V was shortened by 5 bases and J by 12 bases, with 14 bases between the two germline ends. The CDR3 reads CASSPTDRVQFF. The CDR3 nucleotides are TGTGCCAGCAGTCCGACTGACCGGGTGCAGTTCTTC.

This clone was observed a single time. The chain is built from TRBV11-2 and TRBJ2-2; 7 positions agree with TRBD2. The CDR3 totals 17 residues. Germline V lookup: CDR1 SGHAT, CDR2 FQNNGV. Germline trimming cut 5 bases from V and 0 bases from J; bases unmatched to any gene: 9. The DNA for the CDR3 is TGTGCCAGCAGCGTCAGACTAGCCCGCGCGAACACCGGGGAGCTGTTTTTT. Encoded protein: CASSVRLARANTGELFF.

The chain has TRBV5-4 and TRBJ1-2; 10 positions agree with TRBD1. Germline V gene data show CDR1 as SGHNT and CDR2 as YYREEE (reference sequence). V lost 3 bases to trimming and J lost 4 bases; unmatched junction nucleotides: 9. The CDR3 consists of 16 residues. The CDR3 here is CASSSGTGDWVYGYTF. CDR3 sequence (DNA): TGTGCCAGCAGCTCCGGGACAGGGGATTGGGTCTATGGCTACACCTTC.

The rearrangement links TRBV5-1 to TRBJ2-1; 9 bases line up with TRBD2. Germline V gene lookup returns CDR1 SGHRS and CDR2 YFSETQ. Unmatched junction bases numbered 7, after V lost 5 bases and J lost 7 bases. The CDR3 is 14 residues long. CDR3 sequence: CASRRLAAWNEQFF. The CDR3 DNA reads TGCGCCAGCAGGAGACTAGCGGCGTGGAATGAGCAGTTCTTC.

The chain is built from TRBV11-2 and TRBJ1-2, with D maybe TRBD1 (6 bases). The ends were cut back, 1 base at V and 4 bases at J, with 10 bases in the middle. CDR1 and CDR2 from the germline V gene are SGHAT and FQNNGV. The CDR3 has 14 residues. The CDR3 here is CASSLVGRGYGYTF. Here the CDR3 DNA reads TGTGCCAGCAGCTTAGTAGGCAGGGGCTATGGCTACACCTTC.

The chain carries TRBV6-5 and TRBJ1-5; a possible D gene is TRBD1 (6 bases). This CDR3 has 16 amino acids. Per the germline V gene, CDR1 is MNHEY and CDR2 is SVGAGI. The V end was cut by 4 bases, the J end by 3 bases, with 16 bases between. CDR3 sequence: CASSSGQLGANQPQHF. The DNA for the CDR3 is TGTGCCAGCAGTTCGGGACAATTAGGGGCCAATCAGCCCCAGCATTTT.

This chain uses TRBV5-4 with TRBJ1-1; D perhaps matches TRBD1 (6 bases). Trimming cost V 0 bases and J 1 base, with 13 bases left between them. The CDR3 is 16 residues long. Per the germline V gene, CDR1 is SGHNT and CDR2 is YYREEE (reference sequence). The CDR3 region is CASSLGGSQGNTEAFF. The CDR3 region has the DNA TGTGCCAGCAGCTTGGGGGGCTCACAGGGGAACACTGAAGCTTTCTTT.

The genes are TRBV2 and TRBJ1-5, with D unclear. This CDR3 has 13 residues. CDR1 and CDR2 (germline): SNHLY, FYNNEI. The germline V and J ends were trimmed by 7 bases and 4 bases, with 11 bases remaining between them. CDR3: CASTDRLNQPQHF. CDR3 in DNA: TGTGCCAGCACTGACCGCCTGAATCAGCCCCAGCATTTT. Complete variable domain (other parts from reference TRBV2 and TRBJ1-5): EPEVTQTPSHQVTQMGQEVILRCVPISNHLYFYWYRQILGQKVEFLVSFYNNEISEKSEIFDDQFSVERPDGSNFTLKIRSTKLEDSAMYFCASTDRLNQPQHFGDGTRLSIL.

This clone was seen once. This sequence joins TRBV3-1 (or the pseudogene TRBV3-2) and TRBJ1-1; D perhaps matches TRBD1 (6 bases). There are 16 residues in the CDR3. The V end lost 3 bases, the J end lost 4 bases, and 18 bases lay between the germline ends. The germline gives CDR1 LGHDT, CDR2 YNNKEL (reference sequence). The CDR3 DNA is TGTGCCAGCAGCCAGACAGGATTTAACGGTATCACTGAAGCTTTCTTT. As protein: CASSQTGFNGITEAFF.

The chain combines TRBV7-2 with TRBJ2-2, with D possibly matching TRBD2 (6 bases). The CDR3 length is 16 residues. The germline CDR1 and CDR2 sequences are SGHTA and FQGNSA. V was trimmed by 6 bases and J by 5 bases, leaving 19 bases between them. The CDR3 spells CASSFGTRGGTGELFF. The CDR3 nucleotides are TGTGCCAGCAGTTTCGGGACTCGGGGTGGAACCGGGGAGCTGTTTTTT.

The rearrangement links TRBV10-2 to TRBJ1-2, with D maybe TRBD1 (6 bases). The CDR3 sequence is 13 residues long. Germline CDR1 WSHSY, CDR2 SAAADI. V gave up 2 bases and J gave up 5 bases, with 9 bases separating them. CDR3 DNA sequence: TGCGCCAGCAGTGAGATGCAGGGGTATGGCTACACCTTC. This translates into CASSEMQGYGYTF.

This sequence joins TRBV6-5 and TRBJ1-1, with 7 bases aligning to TRBD1. V trimming: 7 bases; J trimming: 7 bases; junction bases outside the gene matches: 9. The CDR3 loop spans 13 amino acids. Germline V gene lookup returns CDR1 MNHEY and CDR2 SVGAGI. This CDR3 reads CASNWGRGGEAFF. The CDR3 DNA reads TGTGCCAGCAACTGGGGCAGGGGGGGTGAAGCTTTCTTT.

The chain links TRBV5-4 to TRBJ2-3, with D perhaps assigned TRBD1 or TRBD2 (5 bases each). With 4 bases removed from V and 2 bases from J, the gap between germline ends came to 11 bases. CDR1 SGHNT and CDR2 YYREEE come from the germline V gene (reference sequence). The length of the CDR3 is 14 residues. The CDR3, as DNA: TGTGCCAGCAGCCGTACCGGGGCCACAGATACGCAGTATTTT. Translation: CASSRTGATDTQYF.

The rearrangement uses TRBV2 and TRBJ2-5, with TRBD1 matching over 7 bases. This CDR3 spans 14 amino acids. Germline trimming cut 5 bases from V and 5 bases from J; bases unmatched to any gene: 8. From germline, CDR1 is SNHLY and CDR2 FYNNEI. CDR3 in amino acids: CASSSLTGTETQYF. The CDR3, as DNA: TGTGCCAGCAGTTCTCTGACAGGGACGGAGACCCAGTACTTC.

The chain links TRBV19 to TRBJ1-5, with D unclear. Germline V lookup: CDR1 LNHDA, CDR2 SQIVND (reference sequence). V dropped 3 bases and J dropped 0 bases, with 12 bases sitting between them. The CDR3 totals 16 residues. CDR3 protein: CASSIQHTYSNQPQHF. The CDR3 DNA reads as TGTGCCAGTAGTATTCAACACACGTATAGCAATCAGCCCCAGCATTTT.

The chain uses TRBV27 and TRBJ1-4; no firm D call. Trimming took off 5 bases at V and 8 bases at J, with 18 bases between the two ends. The CDR3 length is 15 residues. Germline loops: CDR1 MNHEY, CDR2 SMNVEV (reference sequence). The CDR3 here is CASSPGRGNGEKLFF. The CDR3, as DNA: TGTGCCAGCAGTCCCGGGCGAGGAAACGGGGAAAAACTGTTTTTT.

This CDR3 reads CASSLQEYTEAFF. The CDR3 DNA follows: TGTGCCAGCAGCTTACAAGAATACACTGAAGCTTTCTTT. The V and J genes are TRBV7-8 and TRBJ1-1; unclear D gene. This CDR3 comprises 13 residues. Germline V gene lookup returns CDR1 SGHVS and CDR2 FQNEAQ. With 2 bases removed from V and 3 bases from J, the gap between germline ends came to 7 bases.

The gene calls are TRBV7-9 and TRBJ2-5; unclear D gene. Trimming cost V 2 bases and J 5 bases, with 9 bases left between them. The CDR3 totals 13 residues. Germline V gene data show CDR1 as SEHNR and CDR2 as FQNEAQ (reference sequence). The CDR3 nucleotides are TGTGCCAGCAGCTTACAAGGGAAGGAGACCCAGTACTTC. The encoded protein is CASSLQGKETQYF.

The rearrangement links TRBV19 to TRBJ1-5, with 7 positions matching TRBD1. The CDR3 covers 16 residues. The germline V gene encodes CDR1 LNHDA and CDR2 SQIVND (reference sequence). The ends lost 8 bases at V and 2 bases at J; junction bases unmatched: 12. The CDR3 DNA reads TGTGCCAGTTCAGGACGGACAGGAAGCGGCAATCAGCCCCAGCATTTT. Its translation: CASSGRTGSGNQPQHF. Full variable domain (remainder filled in from reference TRBV19 and TRBJ1-5): DGGITQSPKYLFRKEGQNVTLSCEQNLNHDAMYWYRQDPGQGLRLIYYSQIVNDFQKGDIAEGYSVSREKKESFPLTVTSAQKNPTAFYLCASSGRTGSGNQPQHFGDGTRLSIL.

J is TRBJ1-2 and V is TRBV6-5; D gene unclear. This CDR3 has 15 residues. Trimming left V 7 bases short and J 0 bases short, with 15 bases between. Germline CDR1 and CDR2: MNHEY and SVGAGI. The CDR3 sequence: CASTLVGPANYGYTF. Here the CDR3 DNA reads TGTGCCAGCACCCTAGTAGGCCCAGCTAACTATGGCTACACCTTC.

This rearrangement joins TRBV9 to TRBJ1-2, with D tentatively TRBD1 (5 bases). The CDR3 totals 14 residues. CDR1 SGDLS and CDR2 YYNGEE come from the germline V gene. V was clipped by 3 bases and J by 9 bases, with 18 bases between them. CDR3 bases: TGTGCCAGCAGCGGGGTGGACATACGACTTAGCTACACCTTC. Translation: CASSGVDIRLSYTF. The entire variable domain, with the rest obtained from reference TRBV9 and TRBJ1-2, is as follows: DSGVTQTPKHLITATGQRVTLRCSPRSGDLSVYWYQQSLDQGLQFLIQYYNGEERAKGNILERFSAQQFPDLHSELNLSSLELGDSALYFCASSGVDIRLSYTFGSGTRLTVV.

The chain joins TRBV7-5 to TRBJ2-3; the table's D call, TRBD2, has no DNA check behind it. TRBV7-5 is shown as a pseudogene. This CDR3 has 14 amino acids. CDR3 bases: TGTGCCAGAAGCTGGACTAGCGACACAGATACGCAGTATTTT. Translating gives CARSWTSDTDTQYF.

The rearrangement links TRBV6-1 to TRBJ1-1; 8 nucleotides agree with TRBD1. CDR1 MNHNS and CDR2 SASEGT come from the germline V gene. CDR3 size: 16 residues. The V gene end was trimmed by 4 bases and the J gene end by 3 bases; junction bases not matched to a gene: 10. CDR3 residues: CASSGGQGRWDTEAFF. The CDR3 DNA reads TGTGCCAGCAGTGGTGGACAGGGTAGATGGGACACTGAAGCTTTCTTT.

The rearrangement uses TRBV29-1 and TRBJ2-3; D is undetermined. Between the trimmed V and J ends, which lost 7 bases and 2 bases, there was a span of 4 bases. Germline loops: CDR1 SQVTM, CDR2 ANQGSEA. The CDR3 is 10 residues long. CDR3 bases: TGCAGCGCCCACACAGATACGCAGTATTTT. Its translation is CSAHTDTQYF.